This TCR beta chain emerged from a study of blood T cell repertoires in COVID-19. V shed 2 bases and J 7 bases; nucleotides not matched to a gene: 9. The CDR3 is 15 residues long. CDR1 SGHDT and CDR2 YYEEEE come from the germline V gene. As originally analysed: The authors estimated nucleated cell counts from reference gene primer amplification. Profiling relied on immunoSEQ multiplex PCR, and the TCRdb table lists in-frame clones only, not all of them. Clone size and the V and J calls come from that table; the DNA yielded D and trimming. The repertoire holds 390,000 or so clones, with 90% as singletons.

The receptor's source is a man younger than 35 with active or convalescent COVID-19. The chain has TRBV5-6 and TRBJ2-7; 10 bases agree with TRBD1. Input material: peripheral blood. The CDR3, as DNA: TGTGCCAGCAGCTTCCGAGACAGGGGGCCGGGGGAGCAGTACTTC. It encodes CASSFRDRGPGEQYF.